Detailed here is one TCR beta chain. Its cognate antigen is unknown. This sample is drawn from a study of cytomegalovirus exposure and HLA in healthy donors. For the study at large: The same platform used for the 500 to 850 first-cohort repertoires was also used for the 90 to 150 validation repertoires, as a later analysis reported.

Assay used: immunoSEQ multiplex PCR; TCRdb lists only in-frame clones, some missing. This repertoire shows roughly 90,000 clones, around 85% found once; its top ten account for roughly 20%. The CDR3 loop spans 15 amino acids. Germline lookup yields CDR1 SGHNT and CDR2 YYREEE (reference sequence). V lost 6 bases, J lost 1 base, and 7 bases stayed unmatched. Points from the study as a whole: Among TCR beta chains, those listed as cytomegalovirus-associated numbered around 160.

The validation cohort, a group of over a hundred subjects, included the donors and was separate from the roughly 670-subject first cohort. The sequencing sample was made of PBMCs. The chain links TRBV5-4 to TRBJ1-1; TRBD1 matches 9 bases. This TCR came from a young man in good health and CMV-seropositive. CDR3 coding DNA: TGTGCCAGCATCCAACTGGGACAGGGGAACACTGAAGCTTTCTTT. This encodes CASIQLGQGNTEAFF.